This entry lists 11 T cell receptor beta chains sequenced from one sample in a study of control samples from healthy donors and cancer patients. Assay: immunoSEQ multiplex PCR; the TCRdb copy retains only in-frame clones and omits some. In the table there are roughly 70,000 clones, nearly 85% of which are singletons. Input material: blood. These TCRs come from a man in his fifties in good health.

This clone was seen a handful of times. The gene calls are TRBV30 and TRBJ2-3, with TRBD2 matching 11 bases. The CDR3 covers 16 residues. CDR1 is GTSNPN, CDR2 SVGIG, per germline (reference sequence). The DNA of the CDR3 is TGTGCGGGAGGCTACGGCACTAGCGGGAGTTTGGATACGCAGTATTTT. Amino acid sequence: CAGGYGTSGSLDTQYF.

This clone was detected only once. The chain uses TRBV6-5 and TRBJ2-5, with 12 bases aligning to TRBD2. Trimming removed 6 bases from V and 2 bases from J; junction bases left unmatched: 1. CDR3 size: 14 residues. Germline assignment: CDR1 MNHEY and CDR2 SVGAGI. CDR3 in amino acids: CASSGTSGQETQYF. In DNA, the CDR3 is TGTGCCAGCAGCGGGACTAGCGGGCAAGAGACCCAGTACTTC.

The rearrangement uses TRBV2 and TRBJ1-1, with a weak D call TRBD1 (5 bases). Germline V gene data show CDR1 as SNHLY and CDR2 as FYNNEI. Between the trimmed V and J ends, which lost 2 bases and 4 bases, there was a span of 11 bases. This CDR3 contains 14 residues. The CDR3 bases are TGTGCCAGCAGTGAAAACTTCAGGGCCACTGAAGCTTTCTTT. Protein: CASSENFRATEAFF.

This clone was observed once. This chain links TRBV19 with TRBJ2-1; 12 bases fit TRBD2. This CDR3 contains 18 residues. V lost 6 bases, J lost 0 bases, and 9 bases stayed unmatched. Germline assignment: CDR1 LNHDA and CDR2 SQIVND (reference sequence). CDR3 residues: CASSLGLAGISSYNEQFF. The CDR3 bases are TGTGCCAGTAGCCTCGGACTAGCGGGAATAAGCTCCTACAATGAGCAGTTCTTC.

This chain joins TRBV9 and TRBJ2-1; a possible D gene is TRBD2 (5 bases). The germline CDR1 and CDR2 sequences are SGDLS and YYNGEE. Trimming pared 0 bases from V and 5 bases from J, leaving 15 bases between. CDR3 size: 16 residues. In DNA, the CDR3 is TGTGCCAGCAGCGTAGGTGGTGAGACTAATGACAATGAGCAGTTCTTC. Protein: CASSVGGETNDNEQFF.

This clone showed up just once. The rearrangement uses TRBV19 and TRBJ2-2; 12 bases agree with TRBD2. V lost 5 bases to trimming and J lost 6 bases; unmatched junction nucleotides: 10. The CDR3 loop spans 17 amino acids. Per the germline V gene, CDR1 is LNHDA and CDR2 is SQIVND (reference sequence). The CDR3 coding sequence is TGTGCCAGTAGTTCCGACCGGACTAGCGGGGCGTCCGGGGAGCTGTTTTTT. As protein: CASSSDRTSGASGELFF.

The chain employs TRBV19 and TRBJ1-4; 7 bases agree with TRBD1. Looked up from germline, CDR1 is LNHDA and CDR2 is SQIVND (reference sequence). V gave up 5 bases and J gave up 1 base; unmatched junction bases: 4. The CDR3 totals 15 residues. The CDR3: CASSVNRGTNEKLFF. Written as DNA, the CDR3 is TGTGCCAGTAGTGTCAACAGGGGAACTAATGAAAAACTGTTTTTT.

The chain couples TRBV29-1 to TRBJ1-2; unclear D gene. V was cut by 1 base and J by 1 base, with 10 bases left in between. Germline-derived CDR1 and CDR2 are SQVTM and ANQGSEA. The CDR3 consists of 14 residues. The CDR3 DNA reads TGCAGCGTTGAAGGGGATGGGGATAACTATGGCTACACCTTC. Translated: CSVEGDGDNYGYTF.

The chain couples TRBV28 to TRBJ2-4; 7 bases align to TRBD2. Germline V gives CDR1 MDHEN, CDR2 SYDVKM. J lost 5 bases, V lost 3 bases, and 10 bases had no gene match. The CDR3 runs 16 residues. CDR3 sequence reads: CASSLFLTGGQNIQYF. The CDR3 nucleotides are TGTGCCAGCAGTTTGTTTCTTACGGGGGGTCAAAACATTCAGTACTTC.

This rearrangement joins TRBV18 to TRBJ2-5; D unclear. Trimming left V 2 bases short and J 1 base short, with 11 bases between. In germline, CDR1 is KGHSH, CDR2 LQKENI. This CDR3 contains 15 residues. CDR3 region: CASSPLHGLQETQYF. CDR3 nucleotides: TGTGCCAGCTCACCATTACACGGGCTCCAAGAGACCCAGTACTTC.

CDR3 sequence: CASSVGTGGLNYGYTF. CDR3 nucleotides: TGTGCCAGCAGCGTAGGTACAGGGGGCCTTAACTATGGCTACACCTTC. The chain is built from TRBV9 and TRBJ1-2; TRBD1 matches 9 bases. Germline V gene lookup returns CDR1 SGDLS and CDR2 YYNGEE. The CDR3 covers 16 residues. V lost 0 bases and J lost 1; bases outside the gene matches: 4.